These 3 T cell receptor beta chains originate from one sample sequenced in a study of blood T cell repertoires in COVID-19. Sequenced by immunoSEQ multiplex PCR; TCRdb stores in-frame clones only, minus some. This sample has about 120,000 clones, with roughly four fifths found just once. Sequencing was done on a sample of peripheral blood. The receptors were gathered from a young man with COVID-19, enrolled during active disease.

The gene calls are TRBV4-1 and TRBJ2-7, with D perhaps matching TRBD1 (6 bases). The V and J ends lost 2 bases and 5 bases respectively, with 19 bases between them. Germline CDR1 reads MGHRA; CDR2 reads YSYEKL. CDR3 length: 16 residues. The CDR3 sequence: CASSQIPGQGTDEQYF. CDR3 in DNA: TGCGCCAGCAGCCAAATACCGGGACAAGGCACTGACGAGCAGTACTTC.

Here the CDR3 reads CASTPTGIYGYTF. The CDR3 nucleotides are TGTGCCAGTACCCCGACAGGGATCTATGGCTACACCTTC. This chain links TRBV19 with TRBJ1-2, with 7 bases matching TRBD1. From germline, CDR1 is LNHDA and CDR2 SQIVND (reference sequence). V shed 7 bases and J 4 bases; nucleotides not matched to a gene: 6. This CDR3 has 13 residues.

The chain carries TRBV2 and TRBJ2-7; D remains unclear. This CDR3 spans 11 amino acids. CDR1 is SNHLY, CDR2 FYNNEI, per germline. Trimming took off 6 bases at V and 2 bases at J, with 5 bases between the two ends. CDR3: CASRETYEQYF. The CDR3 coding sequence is TGTGCCAGCAGGGAGACCTACGAGCAGTACTTC. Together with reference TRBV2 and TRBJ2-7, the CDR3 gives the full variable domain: EPEVTQTPSHQVTQMGQEVILRCVPISNHLYFYWYRQILGQKVEFLVSFYNNEISEKSEIFDDQFSVERPDGSNFTLKIRSTKLEDSAMYFCASRETYEQYFGPGTRLTVT.